The 9 T cell receptor beta chains given below trace back to one sample, sequenced in a study of radiotherapy plus CTLA-4 blockade in lung cancer. The method was immunoSEQ multiplex PCR; TCRdb's version includes in-frame clones alone and lacks a portion of them. This table holds about 80,000 clones, less than 85% found once. The material was peripheral blood, obtained from a patient treated with radiotherapy plus ipilimumab. The origin of the receptors is a human donor with non-small cell lung cancer who had stable disease on radiotherapy plus ipilimumab.

The genes are TRBV6-1 and TRBJ2-5, with TRBD1 identical over 12 bases. The CDR3 runs 15 residues. J was trimmed by 5 bases and V by 6 bases; bases with no gene match: 7. The V gene's germline CDR1 is MNHNS and CDR2 SASEGT. CDR3 in amino acids: CASSHGTGGQETQYF. The CDR3 DNA follows: TGTGCCAGCAGCCATGGGACAGGGGGCCAGGAGACCCAGTACTTC.

The chain is built from TRBV2 and TRBJ1-2; no definite D call. V shed 3 bases and J shed 8 bases, with 13 bases lying between them. This CDR3 is built from 13 residues. Germline V lookup: CDR1 SNHLY, CDR2 FYNNEI. CDR3 sequence: CASSDVAARGYTF. The CDR3 bases are TGTGCCAGCAGTGATGTGGCGGCTAGGGGCTACACCTTC.

The rearrangement uses TRBV9 and TRBJ2-7; D may be TRBD1 or TRBD2 (6 bases each). This CDR3 contains 13 residues. CDR1 and CDR2 from the germline V gene are SGDLS and YYNGEE. V was shortened by 6 bases and J by 4 bases, with 14 bases between the two germline ends. CDR3 DNA sequence: TGTGCCAGCATCGGGAGTGACAGGTACGAGCAGTACTTC. This sequence encodes CASIGSDRYEQYF.

The V call is TRBV5-4, the J call TRBJ1-3; weak D call: TRBD1 (5 bases). The V end was cut by 2 bases, the J end by 6 bases, with 24 bases between. The germline CDR1 and CDR2 sequences are SGHNT and YYREEE (reference sequence). This CDR3 has 18 amino acids. The DNA of the CDR3 is TGTGCCAGCAGCTTATGGGGGGGTTCCGCTCTCAGGGAAAACACCATATATTTT. The encoded protein is CASSLWGGSALRENTIYF.

J is TRBJ1-2 and V is TRBV30; TRBD1 agrees at 10 bases. Per the germline V gene, CDR1 is GTSNPN and CDR2 is SVGIG (reference sequence). CDR3 size: 15 residues. V trimming: 1 base; J trimming: 7 bases; junction bases outside the gene matches: 9. CDR3 protein: CAWSAGGTGDAGYTF. CDR3 nucleotide sequence: TGTGCCTGGAGTGCCGGAGGGACAGGGGATGCTGGCTACACCTTC.

The V call is TRBV20-1, the J call TRBJ2-1, with D possibly matching TRBD2 (5 bases). Germline values: CDR1 DFQATT, CDR2 SNEGSKA (reference sequence). With 7 bases removed from V and 11 bases from J, the gap between germline ends came to 15 bases. The CDR3 totals 11 residues. This CDR3 is CSGPAAGKQFF. In DNA, the CDR3 is TGCAGTGGCCCCGCCGCCGGGAAGCAGTTCTTC.

The chain employs TRBV18 and TRBJ1-5; D not resolved. The CDR3 length is 13 residues. In germline, CDR1 is KGHSH, CDR2 LQKENI. Trimming stripped 5 bases from V and 0 bases from J, with 5 bases between. The CDR3 nucleotides read TGTGCCAGCTCAGATACTAGCAATCAGCCCCAGCATTTT. Its protein is CASSDTSNQPQHF.

The chain links TRBV19 to TRBJ2-7, with 10 bases aligning to TRBD1. The CDR3 extends over 18 amino acids. CDR1 and CDR2 (germline): LNHDA, SQIVND (reference sequence). V was pared by 6 bases and J by 4 bases, with 18 bases of the junction left unmatched. For the CDR3, the DNA is TGTGCCAGTAGCCGCCGGGACAGGGGTAAAGTTGGGAGTTACGAGCAGTACTTC. Encoded protein: CASSRRDRGKVGSYEQYF.

The chain recombines TRBV28 with TRBJ1-5, with TRBD1 matching over 9 bases. The junction had 5 bases not matched to a gene; V was cut back by 4 bases and J by 1 base. Germline CDR1 reads MDHEN; CDR2 reads SYDVKM. This CDR3 is 16 amino acids long. In DNA form, the CDR3 reads TGTGCCAGCAGTTCGGGAGGACAGGGGAGCAATCAGCCCCAGCATTTT. It encodes CASSSGGQGSNQPQHF.